One T cell receptor (beta chain) is described in this entry. Its antigen is unidentified. This record belongs to a study of T cells in localized non-small cell lung cancer. With V trimmed by 6 bases and J by 8 bases, 3 bases remained unmatched. The CDR3 is 12 amino acids. Germline CDR1 and CDR2: SNHLY and FYNNEI. Here immunoSEQ multiplex PCR was the method, and the copy in TCRdb shows in-frame clones only, minus some. This table holds about 43,000 clones, 90% to 95% found once. General study points: Only one tumor region was sequenced, so heterogeneity remains possible.

The V gene is TRBV2, the J gene TRBJ2-1; 8 nucleotides match TRBD1. The sample consisted of PBMCs, taken before any cancer treatment. The origin of this receptor is a woman aged 40-69 years with stage II lung adenocarcinoma. CDR3 bases: TGTGCCAGCAGAGACAGGGGTTATGAGCAGTTCTTC. It codes for CASRDRGYEQFF. Full variable domain (outside the CDR3, taken from reference TRBV2 and TRBJ2-1): EPEVTQTPSHQVTQMGQEVILRCVPISNHLYFYWYRQILGQKVEFLVSFYNNEISEKSEIFDDQFSVERPDGSNFTLKIRSTKLEDSAMYFCASRDRGYEQFFGPGTRLTVL.